This is a list of T cell receptor beta chains from one sample in a study of blood T cell repertoires in COVID-19. Produced via immunoSEQ multiplex PCR; TCRdb's table is partial and in-frame only. The sample lists 65,000 to 80,000 clones, 86% occurring once. The sequencing input was peripheral blood. These receptors all come from a man older than 75 in a cohort sampled during active COVID-19. Both conserved end residues are part of each CDR3. The D gene is left open where the match is weak. Size values are once, few and many counts, or a class for expanded clones, and some rows have none.

V	J	size	length	D	CDR3	DNA
TRBV5-4	TRBJ2-6	-	15	-	CASSFEGSGANVLTF	TGTGCCAGCAGCTTTGAGGGCTCTGGGGCCAACGTCCTGACTTTC
TRBV27	TRBJ1-6	-	15	-	CASSLPSGANSPLHF	TGTGCCAGCAGTTTACCCAGTGGGGCTAATTCACCCCTCCACTTT
TRBV3-1/TRBV3-2	TRBJ1-2	-	14	-	CASSQDRRLYGYTF	TGTGCCAGCAGCCAAGACCGGAGACTCTATGGCTACACCTTC
TRBV7-3	TRBJ2-2	-	14	-	CASSFQAGTGELFF	TGTGCCAGCAGCTTCCAGGCAGGGACCGGGGAGCTGTTTTTT
TRBV4-2	TRBJ2-3	-	19	TRBD2	CASSQDPPGLAGSTDTQYF	TGTGCCAGCAGCCAAGACCCCCCTGGGCTAGCGGGGAGCACAGATACGCAGTATTTT
TRBV5-8	TRBJ2-5	few	15	TRBD1	CASSGLQGAQETQYF	TGTGCCAGCAGCGGTTTACAGGGGGCACAAGAGACCCAGTACTTC
TRBV2	TRBJ2-7	-	15	TRBD1	CASTLTGISSYEQYF	TGTGCCAGCACCCTGACAGGGATAAGCTCCTACGAGCAGTACTTC
TRBV19	TRBJ1-1	-	16	TRBD1	CASSVRLGQGGTEAFF	TGTGCCAGTAGTGTAAGACTCGGACAGGGGGGCACTGAAGCTTTCTTT
TRBV3-1/TRBV3-2	TRBJ2-2	-	17	-	CASSPSEIRPRGGELFF	TGTGCCAGCAGCCCTAGCGAAATCAGGCCTAGGGGCGGGGAGCTGTTTTTT
TRBV6-4	TRBJ2-2	-	16	-	CASSDSAARGTGELFF	TGTGCCAGCAGTGACTCGGCGGCCCGAGGGACCGGGGAGCTGTTTTTT
TRBV19	TRBJ1-1	-	14	-	CASSIDPGSAEAFF	TGTGCCAGTAGTATAGATCCGGGGTCGGCTGAAGCTTTCTTT
TRBV5-4	TRBJ1-3	once	15	-	CASSTGQTSGNTIYF	TGTGCCAGCAGCACTGGACAGACCTCTGGAAACACCATATATTTT
TRBV2	TRBJ1-1	-	12	-	CASSEYTKLAFF	TGTGCCAGCAGTGAGTACACGAAATTGGCTTTCTTT
TRBV30	TRBJ2-1	-	20	TRBD2	CAWSVQPPSGASSTYNEQFF	TGTGCCTGGAGTGTACAACCCCCTAGCGGGGCATCTTCAACCTACAATGAGCAGTTCTTC
TRBV5-1	TRBJ2-5	-	16	TRBD2	CASSLGGAGVQETQYF	TGCGCCAGCAGCTTGGGTGGGGCGGGGGTTCAAGAGACCCAGTACTTC
TRBV5-8	TRBJ2-5	-	15	TRBD1	CASSSPGQLGETQYF	TGTGCCAGCAGCTCGCCGGGACAGTTAGGGGAGACCCAGTACTTC
TRBV5-8	TRBJ1-5	few	14	-	CASSLAGSRQPQHF	TGTGCCAGCAGCTTGGCCGGGTCCCGGCAGCCCCAGCATTTT
TRBV21-1	TRBJ1-1	-	16	-	CASSKVKGQCNTEAFF	TGTGCCAGCAGCAAAGTTAAGGGACAGTGTAACACTGAAGCTTTCTTT
TRBV6-6	TRBJ2-1	few	15	-	CASSYLERAYNEQFF	TGTGCCAGCAGTTACCTCGAGCGGGCCTACAATGAGCAGTTCTTC
TRBV6-2/TRBV6-3	TRBJ2-2	-	16	TRBD2	CASSYATSGGGGELFF	TGTGCCAGCAGTTACGCCACTAGCGGGGGCGGCGGGGAGCTGTTTTTT
TRBV7-2	TRBJ2-5	-	12	-	CASSLDTGTQYF	TGTGCCAGCAGCTTAGATACGGGGACCCAGTACTTC
TRBV11-2	TRBJ2-5	-	13	-	CASSLSDGETQYF	TGTGCCAGCAGCTTAAGCGATGGGGAGACCCAGTACTTC
TRBV5-1	TRBJ2-3	-	15	-	CASSLEGRVPDTQYF	TGCGCCAGCAGCTTGGAGGGCAGGGTGCCAGATACGCAGTATTTT
TRBV6-2/TRBV6-3	TRBJ2-3	-	17	TRBD2	CASSTYPGLTSTDTQYF	TGTGCCAGCAGTACCTACCCGGGACTAACTAGCACAGATACGCAGTATTTT
TRBV12-3/TRBV12-4	TRBJ2-2	-	13	-	CASSYDRRGELFF	TGTGCCAGCAGTTACGACAGACGCGGGGAGCTGTTTTTT
TRBV27	TRBJ1-2	-	14	TRBD1	CASSLGGQPYGYTF	TGTGCCAGCAGTTTAGGGGGACAGCCATATGGCTACACCTTC
TRBV5-8	TRBJ2-1	-	15	TRBD2	CASSRGTSSYNEQFF	TGTGCCAGCAGCCGCGGGACTAGCTCCTACAATGAGCAGTTCTTC
TRBV20-1	TRBJ2-7	-	13	-	CSASPGATYEQYF	TGCAGTGCTAGTCCAGGGGCGACCTACGAGCAGTACTTC
TRBV7-9	TRBJ2-3	-	17	TRBD1	CASSLAAGGASTDTQYF	TGTGCCAGCAGCTTAGCGGCAGGGGGCGCAAGCACAGATACGCAGTATTTT
TRBV5-1	TRBJ1-3	-	15	TRBD1	CASSEGQSSGNTIYF	TGCGCCAGCAGCGAGGGACAGTCCTCTGGAAACACCATATATTTT
TRBV6-4	TRBJ1-1	-	17	TRBD1	CASRLGQPSFLNTEAFF	TGTGCCAGCAGGCTGGGACAGCCTTCTTTCTTGAACACTGAAGCTTTCTTT
TRBV14	TRBJ1-3	-	16	TRBD1	CASSGQGWSSGNTIYF	TGTGCCAGCAGCGGACAGGGTTGGAGCTCTGGAAACACCATATATTTT
TRBV10-3	TRBJ2-3	-	15	TRBD2	CAISEFSGGTDTQYF	TGTGCCATCAGTGAATTTAGCGGGGGCACAGATACGCAGTATTTT
TRBV13	TRBJ1-4	-	12	-	CASSIVPEKLFF	TGTGCCAGCAGTATAGTGCCGGAAAAACTGTTTTTT
TRBV14	TRBJ1-2	-	17	-	CASSQDVIRGANYGYTF	TGTGCCAGCAGCCAAGATGTTATCCGGGGGGCGAACTATGGCTACACCTTC
TRBV19	TRBJ1-6	-	16	TRBD1	CASSIGAGGLNSPLHF	TGTGCCAGTAGTATAGGGGCAGGGGGCCTTAATTCACCCCTCCACTTT
TRBV3-1/TRBV3-2	TRBJ2-1	-	14	-	CASSYGTPFNEQFF	TGTGCCAGCAGCTACGGGACTCCCTTTAATGAGCAGTTCTTC
TRBV4-3	TRBJ1-3	-	14	-	CASSQEQGGNTIYF	TGCGCCAGCAGCCAAGAGCAGGGAGGAAACACCATATATTTT
TRBV24-1	TRBJ2-3	-	15	TRBD1	CATSEGTGRTDTQYF	TGTGCCACCAGTGAGGGGACAGGTCGCACAGATACGCAGTATTTT
TRBV28	TRBJ2-5	-	17	TRBD2	CASSFPLTRGVYETQYF	TGTGCCAGCAGTTTCCCCCTTACCCGGGGGGTTTATGAGACCCAGTACTTC
TRBV9	TRBJ2-5	-	16	-	CASSVGLTAGQETQYF	TGTGCCAGCAGCGTAGGACTGACGGCGGGGCAAGAGACCCAGTACTTC
TRBV5-4	TRBJ1-6	once	14	-	CASSLDTYNSPLHF	TGTGCCAGCAGCTTGGATACTTATAATTCACCCCTCCACTTT
TRBV5-6	TRBJ1-4	-	16	-	CASSLAEGHANEKLFF	TGTGCCAGCAGCTTGGCCGAGGGACACGCTAATGAAAAACTGTTTTTT
TRBV6-2/TRBV6-3	TRBJ2-5	-	18	TRBD2	CASSYTALSGEFQETQYF	TGTGCCAGCAGTTATACCGCCTTGAGCGGGGAGTTTCAAGAGACCCAGTACTTC
TRBV30	TRBJ1-2	-	13	-	CAWSVWRIYGYTF	TGTGCCTGGAGTGTTTGGCGGATCTATGGCTACACCTTC
TRBV28	TRBJ1-1	few	16	-	CASSPGGSWASKASFF	TGTGCCAGCAGCCCTGGGGGCAGTTGGGCGTCAAAAGCTTCTTTCTTT
TRBV2	TRBJ2-3	once	16	TRBD1	CASSYRGGRGTDTQYF	TGTGCCAGCTCGTACAGGGGCGGAAGGGGCACAGATACGCAGTATTTT
TRBV5-1	TRBJ2-1	-	15	TRBD2	CASSLLAGANNEQFF	TGCGCCAGCAGCTTGCTAGCGGGGGCGAACAATGAGCAGTTCTTC
TRBV20-1	TRBJ2-5	-	16	TRBD2	CSASYGPSGEQETQYF	TGCAGTGCTAGTTATGGCCCTAGCGGGGAGCAAGAGACCCAGTACTTC
TRBV7-9	TRBJ1-3	-	15	TRBD1	CASSSSGTGGNTIYF	TGTGCCAGCAGCTCCTCCGGGACAGGGGGCAACACCATATATTTT
TRBV6-2/TRBV6-3	TRBJ2-7	-	17	TRBD2	CASSYSKPSGGVDEQYF	TGTGCCAGCAGTTACTCGAAACCCAGCGGGGGTGTCGACGAGCAGTACTTC
TRBV7-3	TRBJ1-6	-	14	TRBD1	CASSFQGADSPLHF	TGTGCCAGCAGCTTCCAGGGGGCTGATTCACCCCTCCACTTT
TRBV6-1	TRBJ2-1	-	16	TRBD2	CASSVAGGSSYNEQFF	TGTGCCAGCAGTGTGGCGGGGGGTAGCTCCTACAATGAGCAGTTCTTC
TRBV29-1	TRBJ1-6	-	12	-	CSAGQPNSPLHF	TGCAGCGCCGGACAGCCTAATTCACCCCTCCACTTT
TRBV10-2	TRBJ2-3	-	15	-	CASKEGRTSTDTQYF	TGCGCCAGCAAGGAGGGGCGGACTAGCACAGATACGCAGTATTTT
TRBV28	TRBJ2-2	-	13	-	CASIQANTGELFF	TGTGCCAGCATACAGGCGAACACCGGGGAGCTGTTTTTT
TRBV5-1	TRBJ2-3	-	17	-	CASSLEVLYRSTDTQYF	TGCGCCAGCAGCTTGGAAGTTTTATACAGAAGCACAGATACGCAGTATTTT
TRBV9	TRBJ1-4	-	15	-	CASSESQGFYEKLFF	TGTGCCAGCAGTGAGTCGCAGGGTTTTTATGAAAAACTGTTTTTT